What follows describes a single T cell receptor beta chain. What this receptor recognizes is not known. The record has no base qualities; no much larger clone is one base away. The data are from a study of blood T cell repertoires in COVID-19 (dated by TCRdb to about 2020). Regarding the complete study: Samples covering the acute and convalescent phases of COVID-19 were provided by collaborators in the United States, Italy and Spain. The material from the prospective study consisted of cDNA or gDNA derived from T cells, B-cell-depleted T cells, or PBMCs. Deeply sampled blood TCRbeta repertoires from subjects exposed to, actively infected with, or recovered from COVID-19 were included in the dataset. A freely available public database, intended as a resource for researchers studying the immune response to SARS-CoV-2, is where the repertoires were released. The samples were drawn from the first 160 participants of the ongoing ImmuneRACE study and from under 1,500 subjects provided by 6 global collaborators. The sample metadata nearly always contained a de-identified subject ID, COVID-19 status, age in years and sex. HLA class I and class II types, where available, came from metadata supplied by the sample provider rather than from assay-based typing.

Collaborating institutions collected whole blood in K2EDTA tubes following their own protocols. Collaborator samples were shipped for TCRbeta analysis as frozen whole blood, isolated PBMCs, or DNA extracted from either sample type. From the germline V gene (reference sequence), CDR1 is LGHDT and CDR2 is YNNKEL. The CDR3 runs 17 amino acids, cysteine and phenylalanine included. Left in the record is the CDR3 DNA by itself, 51 bases read in frame from the first base. Trimming accounts for 1 base at V and 3 bases at J, while the number of junction bases matched to no gene is 4. TCRbeta CDR3 regions were amplified from genomic DNA using the immunoSEQ Assay, a bias-controlled multiplex PCR. The paper's data handling went like this. Within the assay, amplification of reference gene primers was used to estimate how many nucleated cells each sample contained. To quantify the absolute abundance of each unique TCRbeta CDR3 rearrangement, sequence reads were collapsed and filtered. Productive Simpson clonality was computed per sample as the square root of Simpson's diversity index over productive rearrangements. TCRdb obtained this table from immuneACCESS and retained in-frame rearrangements with V and J assigned. These tables miss some clones; where compared with another copy, unresolved V genes account for less than half of the shortfall, and the remainder is unexplained. That table gives V, J and clone size, and the DNA gave D and trimming. The sample has some 140,000 clones on record, around 83% of them singletons. The ten largest clonotypes hold less than 30% of the sample.

General study outcomes and caveats: The amount of clinical and demographic metadata varied by source and participant and was provided uncurated.

Sequencing was carried out using peripheral blood. The sequence links TRBV3-1 (or the pseudogene TRBV3-2) to TRBJ2-2; the junction holds 11 bases that match TRBD2. The clonotype originates from a woman aged 60-75 years with acute or convalescent COVID-19. The nucleotide sequence reads TGTGCCAGCAGCCAAGCGCCTAGCGGGGGGTACACCGGGGAGCTGTTTTTT. Translated, it gives CASSQAPSGGYTGELFF.